This TCR beta chain came from a study of blood T cell repertoires in COVID-19. Turning to the study itself: COVID-19 samples from acute and convalescent phases originated in the United States, Italy and Spain.

As originally analysed: Using reference gene primer amplification, nucleated cell counts were estimated. Some clones are missing from TCRdb's copy, which holds only in-frame ones; the method was immunoSEQ multiplex PCR. The D gene and trimming were derived from the DNA, and the V and J assignments and clone size from that table. The sample records 150,000 to 160,000 clones, around 91% being singletons. The sequencing input was peripheral blood. This receptor was obtained from a woman in her forties with acute or convalescent COVID-19.

The CDR3 sequence: CASSTAGGTDTQYF. The CDR3 DNA reads as TGCGCCAGCAGCACCGCAGGGGGAACAGATACGCAGTATTTT. The chain recombines TRBV5-1 with TRBJ2-3; 7 bases line up with TRBD1. Trimming cost V 4 bases and J 3 bases; bases outside gene matches: 5. This CDR3 comprises 14 residues. CDR1 SGHRS and CDR2 YFSETQ come from the germline V gene.